The subject of this entry is one TCR beta chain. Its matching antigen is unknown. cDNA serving as the sequencing template came from extracted, reverse transcribed RNA. Clones were sequenced by immunoSEQ multiplex PCR, and TCRdb holds only the in-frame ones, with some missing. The data show a few hundred thousand clones, 45% to 70% seen once. Described treatment: oral pan-JAK inhibitor, 5-10 mg twice daily. Separation by sorting yielded CD4+ and CD8+ T cells from PBMCs. This CDR3 has 13 amino acids. Trimming at V came to 5 bases and at J to 4 bases, leaving 6 bases not matched to a gene. Germline CDR1 and CDR2: GTSNPN and SVGIG (reference sequence). This record comes from a study of CD8+ T cells in alopecia areata. Whole-study results and caveats: Whether baseline CD8+ expansion is linked to response remains uncertain, given a single nonresponder. While tofacitinib was given, many expanded lesional clones persisted in scalp and blood.

The input for sequencing was CD4+ T cells sorted from blood, taken between weeks 51 and 54, from a patient treated with tofacitinib. The gene calls are TRBV30 and TRBJ1-2; 8 bases align to TRBD1. This TCR was sampled from a human donor with alopecia areata. In DNA form, the CDR3 reads TGTGCCTGGGGGAAAGACAGGGGCTATGGCTACACCTTC. Translation gives CAWGKDRGYGYTF.